This T cell receptor (beta chain) appears in the sequencing data of a study of technical replicates of blood from several donors. Assay: immunoSEQ multiplex PCR; the TCRdb copy retains only in-frame clones and omits some. The sample has roughly 50,000 clones, 90% to 95% seen once. The TCR was taken from a human donor in good health. Some clones in this sample may be carry-over from other donors' samples. Sequencing was carried out using PBMCs.

The CDR3 DNA is TGTGCCAGTCAGACTAGCGGAGCCTACGAGCAGTACTTC. Translated, it gives CASQTSGAYEQYF. The chain joins TRBV2 to TRBJ2-7; 9 bases map to TRBD2. The CDR3 has 13 amino acids. The trim removed 9 bases at V and 2 bases at J, leaving 5 bases unmatched. Per germline, CDR1 SNHLY and CDR2 FYNNEI.